These 28 T cell receptor beta chains were sequenced from one sample in a study of CD8 T cells in Susac syndrome. Random hexamers were used to reverse transcribe the RNA input (about 0.5 to 1 ug). A single record per CDR3 protein comes from TCRdb applying MiXCR to the immunoSEQ multiplex PCR reads. The sample lists 100,000 to 150,000 distinct CDR3 sequences; around 94% were seen once. The sample consisted of CD4+ T cells from PBMCs. These receptors all stem from a human donor in good health.

V usage is TRBV2 and J usage is TRBJ2-7; the D is unclear. Germline V gene data show CDR1 as SNHLY and CDR2 as FYNNEI. V gave up 7 bases and J gave up 6 bases, with 19 bases separating them. This CDR3 comprises 14 residues. The CDR3 region is CASNRVYLSREQYF. The CDR3 nucleotides are TGTGCCAGCAATCGGGTCTACCTCTCCCGCGAGCAGTACTTC.

The rearrangement joins TRBV20-1 to TRBJ2-7; 8 bases are a match to TRBD2. With V trimmed by 5 bases and J by 6 bases, 15 bases remained unmatched. Looked up from germline, CDR1 is DFQATT and CDR2 is SNEGSKA (reference sequence). This CDR3 has 15 residues. CDR3: CSARHAGTRISEQYF. The CDR3 DNA follows: TGCAGTGCTCGTCACGCCGGGACTAGAATAAGCGAGCAGTACTTC.

The rearrangement uses TRBV20-1 and TRBJ2-7, with D possibly being TRBD1 (6 bases). The CDR3 has 14 residues. V was pared by 0 bases and J by 2 bases, with 11 bases between. CDR1 DFQATT and CDR2 SNEGSKA come from the germline V gene (reference sequence). The CDR3 DNA reads as TGCAGTGCTAGAGATTCCCAGGGGACCTACGAGCAGTACTTC. Its translation: CSARDSQGTYEQYF.

This sequence joins TRBV5-1 and TRBJ2-2; D is undetermined. Germline V gives CDR1 SGHRS, CDR2 YFSETQ. The CDR3 is 16 residues long. V lost 0 bases and J lost 0, with 9 bases in between. Written as DNA, the CDR3 is TGCGCCAGCAGCTTGGGAGTAGGACCGAACACCGGGGAGCTGTTTTTT. It yields the protein CASSLGVGPNTGELFF.

The gene calls are TRBV12-3 or TRBV12-4 and TRBJ1-5; TRBD1 might be the D (5 bases). Trimming cost V 5 bases and J 4 bases, with 12 bases left between them. The CDR3 contains 14 residues. CDR3 coding DNA: TGTGCCAGCAGTGCGTACGGGGGAAATCAGCCCCAGCATTTT. Protein: CASSAYGGNQPQHF.

The table lists this clonotype with a count of one. The CDR3 region is CASSAIGALYGYTF. In DNA form, the CDR3 reads TGTGCCAGCAGTGCGATCGGGGCTCTCTATGGCTACACCTTC. The V call is TRBV2, the J call TRBJ1-2, with D tentatively TRBD1 (5 bases). The CDR3 has 14 residues. Trimming pared 4 bases from V and 4 bases from J, leaving 13 bases between. Per the germline V gene, CDR1 is SNHLY and CDR2 is FYNNEI.

V usage is TRBV4-3 and J usage is TRBJ2-1; no clear D gene. Trimming pared 0 bases from V and 12 bases from J, leaving 9 bases between. This CDR3 is 12 amino acids long. In germline, CDR1 is LGHNA, CDR2 YSLEER. The CDR3 nucleotides are TGCGCCAGCAGCCAAGATGTTGGACCGCAGTTCTTC. This gives the protein CASSQDVGPQFF.

The chain recombines TRBV5-1 with TRBJ2-7, with TRBD2 matching 13 bases. J was trimmed by 5 bases and V by 4 bases; bases with no gene match: 6. This CDR3 has 15 amino acids. The germline V gene has CDR1 SGHRS and CDR2 YFSETQ. CDR3 loop: CASSAGTSGADEQYF. The DNA for the CDR3 is TGCGCCAGCAGCGCCGGGACTAGCGGGGCCGACGAGCAGTACTTC.

This chain links TRBV12-5 with TRBJ1-2; D is perhaps TRBD1 (5 bases). The ends were cut back, 1 base at V and 5 bases at J, with 5 bases in the middle. There are 12 residues in the CDR3. Germline V gene data show CDR1 as LGHNT and CDR2 as FRNRAP. The CDR3 region has the DNA TGTGCTAGTGGTTTGGGGGGGTATGGCTACACCTTC. This encodes CASGLGGYGYTF.

This clonotype has a single count. This sequence joins TRBV3-1 and TRBJ2-1; possibly TRBD1 or TRBD2 for D (5 bases each). This CDR3 is 16 amino acids long. Trimming removed 3 bases from V and 0 bases from J, with 12 bases in between. CDR1 is LGHDT, CDR2 YNNKEL, per germline (reference sequence). CDR3 region: CASSHTSRGSYNEQFF. CDR3 DNA sequence: TGTGCCAGCAGCCACACTTCGAGGGGCTCCTACAATGAGCAGTTCTTC.

This sequence joins TRBV5-1 and TRBJ2-7; 13 bases align to TRBD2. This CDR3 spans 16 amino acids. Germline lookup yields CDR1 SGHRS and CDR2 YFSETQ. V dropped 3 bases and J dropped 0; count of bases not matched to a gene: 3. The CDR3 protein is CASSYRTSGSSYEQYF. CDR3 in DNA: TGCGCCAGCAGCTACCGGACTAGCGGGAGCTCCTACGAGCAGTACTTC.

This sequence joins TRBV5-6 and TRBJ2-6; 9 positions match TRBD1. Germline CDR1 is SGHDT and CDR2 is YYEEEE. The ends lost 4 bases at V and 3 bases at J; junction bases unmatched: 11. There are 18 residues in the CDR3. The CDR3 DNA is TGTGCCAGCAGCCTGGGTCCGGGACAGGGTCTTGGGGCCAACGTCCTGACTTTC. The encoded protein is CASSLGPGQGLGANVLTF. Full variable domain (outside the CDR3, taken from reference TRBV5-6 and TRBJ2-6): DAGVTQSPTHLIKTRGQQVTLRCSPKSGHDTVSWYQQALGQGPQFIFQYYEEEERQRGNFPDRFSGHQFPNYSSELNVNALLLGDSALYLCASSLGPGQGLGANVLTFGAGSRLTVL.

This sequence joins TRBV11-2 and TRBJ2-6; 7 nucleotides align to TRBD1. The trim removed 4 bases at V and 4 bases at J, leaving 19 bases unmatched. The CDR3 runs 20 residues. In germline, CDR1 is SGHAT, CDR2 FQNNGV. This CDR3 is CASSSPSRGFSDGGANVLTF. For the CDR3, the DNA is TGTGCCAGCAGCTCACCTAGCAGGGGGTTTTCTGACGGGGGGGCCAACGTCCTGACTTTC.

This rearrangement joins TRBV11-2 to TRBJ1-4, with D perhaps matching TRBD1 (6 bases). Per the germline V gene, CDR1 is SGHAT and CDR2 is FQNNGV. CDR3 size: 15 residues. V lost 0 bases, J lost 10 bases, and 15 bases lay in between. CDR3 sequence: CASSLEPAGVGKLFF. The CDR3 DNA reads TGTGCCAGCAGCTTAGAACCCGCAGGGGTTGGAAAACTGTTTTTT.

The chain carries TRBV12-3 or TRBV12-4 and TRBJ1-1; the D is unclear. The CDR3 runs to 12 residues. Trimming took off 6 bases at V and 2 bases at J, with 7 bases between the two ends. CDR3 residues: CASSPANTEAFF. In DNA form, the CDR3 reads TGTGCCAGCAGCCCGGCAAACACTGAAGCTTTCTTT.

The genes are TRBV5-1 and TRBJ1-2, with a possible D match to TRBD1 (6 bases). Trimming left V 0 bases short and J 14 bases short, with 14 bases between. CDR3 length: 12 amino acids. CDR1 is SGHRS, CDR2 YFSETQ, per germline. The CDR3 DNA is TGCGCCAGCAGCTTGGAGGACAGCCGGAGTACCTTC. Its translation: CASSLEDSRSTF.

The V and J genes are TRBV6-5 and TRBJ1-2; D may be TRBD1 (5 bases). Germline values: CDR1 MNHEY, CDR2 SVGAGI. CDR3 length: 13 amino acids. The V gene lost 5 bases and the J gene lost 7 bases, with 14 bases spanning the gap. CDR3 sequence: CASSPGGEGGYTF. For the CDR3, the DNA is TGTGCCAGCAGTCCCGGGGGAGAAGGTGGCTACACCTTC.

The rearrangement uses TRBV24-1 and TRBJ2-1; D might be TRBD2 (6 bases). There are 16 residues in the CDR3. The germline gives CDR1 KGHDR, CDR2 SFDVKD. The ends were cut back, 3 bases at V and 4 bases at J, with 15 bases in the middle. CDR3 protein: CATSDAGRGAYNEQFF. CDR3 DNA: TGTGCCACCAGTGATGCAGGGCGCGGGGCGTACAATGAGCAGTTCTTC.

The genes are TRBV5-4 and TRBJ2-1; D gene ambiguous. Germline-derived CDR1 and CDR2 are SGHNT and YYREEE (reference sequence). With 0 bases removed from V and 6 bases from J, the gap between germline ends came to 4 bases. The CDR3 runs 12 residues. The CDR3 DNA follows: TGTGCCAGCAGCTTGGCGACCAATGAGCAGTTCTTC. Residues: CASSLATNEQFF. The full variable domain, its missing parts supplied by reference TRBV5-4 and TRBJ2-1, is ETGVTQSPTHLIKTRGQQVTLRCSSQSGHNTVSWYQQALGQGPQFIFQYYREEENGRGNFPPRFSGLQFPNYSSELNVNALELDDSALYLCASSLATNEQFFGPGTRLTVL.

This chain joins TRBV30 and TRBJ2-1; D remains unclear. Trimming took 0 bases from V and 5 from J, leaving 11 bases between them. CDR1 and CDR2 from the germline V gene are GTSNPN and SVGIG (reference sequence). CDR3 size: 14 residues. The DNA for the CDR3 is TGTGCCTGGAGTGTTCACAGTGTCGACAATGAGCAGTTCTTC. This sequence encodes CAWSVHSVDNEQFF. Filled out from reference TRBV30 and TRBJ2-1, the complete variable domain reads SQTIHQWPATLVQPVGSPLSLECTVEGTSNPNLYWYRQAAGRGLQLLFYSVGIGQISSEVPQNLSASRPQDRQFILSSKKLLLSDSGFYLCAWSVHSVDNEQFFGPGTRLTVL.

The gene calls are TRBV2 and TRBJ2-7; 8 bases line up with TRBD1. CDR1 and CDR2 from the germline V gene are SNHLY and FYNNEI. The length of the CDR3 is 13 residues. The V and J ends lost 5 bases and 5 bases, in that order; junction bases with no gene match: 5. CDR3 in DNA: TGTGCCAGCAGTTTCAGGGGGCTCGACGAGCAGTACTTC. Amino acid sequence: CASSFRGLDEQYF.

This sequence joins TRBV18 and TRBJ2-7; TRBD2 matches at 10 bases. Losses at the gene ends were 0 bases for V and 2 bases for J; bases not matched to a gene: 10. This CDR3 region has 18 residues. CDR1 is KGHSH, CDR2 LQKENI, per germline. CDR3 sequence reads: CASSPPSSGGFGAYEQYF. CDR3 nucleotides: TGTGCCAGCTCACCACCCTCTAGCGGGGGTTTTGGGGCCTACGAGCAGTACTTC.

The chain links TRBV30 to TRBJ2-5; TRBD2 is a possible D gene (6 bases). Germline V gene sequence: CDR1 GTSNPN, CDR2 SVGIG (reference sequence). The CDR3 has 14 amino acids. V gave up 5 bases and J gave up 4 bases, with 17 bases separating them. The CDR3 DNA is TGTGCCTGGGCCCGTGGCGGGGTGGGAGAGACCCAGTACTTC. This translates into CAWARGGVGETQYF.

The chain links TRBV12-3 or TRBV12-4 to TRBJ2-3; 10 positions agree with TRBD2. With 5 bases clipped from V and 2 bases from J, the junction kept 7 bases outside the gene matches. The CDR3 extends over 16 amino acids. The CDR3 loop reads CASSVRLAGPTDTQYF. DNA of the CDR3: TGTGCCAGCAGTGTCCGACTAGCGGGCCCCACAGATACGCAGTATTTT.

As regards this clonotype: An end of the junction does not agree with germline; a read error may underlie this. V is TRBV30 and J is TRBJ1-3; perhaps TRBD1 as D (5 bases). Germline-derived CDR1 and CDR2 are GTSNPN and SVGIG (reference sequence). This CDR3 has 17 amino acids. CDR3 residues: CACPARGESFSRNTIYF. The CDR3 DNA reads TGTGCCTGCCCCGCAAGGGGTGAATCGTTCTCTAGAAACACCATATATTTT.

The chain joins TRBV18 to TRBJ1-1; tentative D call: TRBD1 (6 bases). This CDR3 has 15 residues. Trimming cost V 5 bases and J 0 bases, with 13 bases left between them. CDR1 and CDR2 from the germline V gene are KGHSH and LQKENI. CDR3 bases: TGTGCCAGCTCATCCGGACAGCCTCTGAACACTGAAGCTTTCTTT. It specifies CASSSGQPLNTEAFF.

The chain is built from TRBV5-1 and TRBJ2-3; D may be TRBD1 (6 bases). CDR3 length: 15 amino acids. V was cut by 4 bases and J by 2 bases, with 14 bases left in between. CDR1 SGHRS and CDR2 YFSETQ come from the germline V gene. The CDR3 DNA reads as TGCGCCAGCAGCACGCAGGGGCCGGACACAGATACGCAGTATTTT. Translating gives CASSTQGPDTDTQYF.

The V gene is TRBV4-3, the J gene TRBJ2-2; D perhaps matches TRBD1 (6 bases). The V and J ends lost 3 bases and 4 bases respectively, with 18 bases between them. This CDR3 has 17 residues. Germline V lookup: CDR1 LGHNA, CDR2 YSLEER. The CDR3 loop is CASSQENRASATGELFF. The CDR3 nucleotides read TGCGCCAGCAGCCAGGAAAACAGGGCGTCGGCCACCGGGGAGCTGTTTTTT.